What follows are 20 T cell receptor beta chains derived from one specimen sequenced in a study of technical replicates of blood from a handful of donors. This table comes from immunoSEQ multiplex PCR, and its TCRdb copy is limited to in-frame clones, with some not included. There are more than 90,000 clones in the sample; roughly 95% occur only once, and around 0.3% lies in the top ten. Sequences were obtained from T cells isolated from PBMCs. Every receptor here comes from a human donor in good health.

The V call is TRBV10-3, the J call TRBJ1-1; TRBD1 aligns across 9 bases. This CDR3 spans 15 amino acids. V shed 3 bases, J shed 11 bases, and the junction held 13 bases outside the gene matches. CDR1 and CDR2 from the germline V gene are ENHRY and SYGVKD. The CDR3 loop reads CAISDDADRGAPAFF. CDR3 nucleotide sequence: TGTGCCATCAGTGACGATGCGGACAGGGGCGCTCCCGCTTTCTTT.

CDR3 amino acids: CASSLGLGAEEQYF. The CDR3 DNA reads TGTGCCAGCAGCTTGGGACTAGGGGCGGAGGAGCAGTACTTC. This rearrangement joins TRBV7-6 to TRBJ2-7; 8 nucleotides match TRBD2. The CDR3 spans 14 residues. Germline CDR1 SGHVS, CDR2 FNYEAQ. Germline trimming cut 3 bases from V and 7 bases from J; bases unmatched to any gene: 8.

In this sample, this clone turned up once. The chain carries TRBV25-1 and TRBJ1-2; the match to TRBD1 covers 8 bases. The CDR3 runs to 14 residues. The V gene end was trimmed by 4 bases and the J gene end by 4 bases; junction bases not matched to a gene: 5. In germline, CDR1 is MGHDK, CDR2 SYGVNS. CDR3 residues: CASSGTGWSYGYTF. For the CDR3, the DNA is TGTGCCAGCAGTGGGACAGGGTGGTCCTATGGCTACACCTTC.

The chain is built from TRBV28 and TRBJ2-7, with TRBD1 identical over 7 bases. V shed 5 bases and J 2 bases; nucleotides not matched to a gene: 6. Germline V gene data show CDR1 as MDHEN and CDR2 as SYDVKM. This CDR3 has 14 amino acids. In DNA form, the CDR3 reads TGTGCCAGCAGTGCACCCGGGACAGCCTACGAGCAGTACTTC. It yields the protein CASSAPGTAYEQYF. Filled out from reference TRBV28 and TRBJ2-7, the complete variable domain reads DVKVTQSSRYLVKRTGEKVFLECVQDMDHENMFWYRQDPGLGLRLIYFSYDVKMKEKGDIPEGYSVSREKKERFSLILESASTNQTSMYLCASSAPGTAYEQYFGPGTRLTVT.

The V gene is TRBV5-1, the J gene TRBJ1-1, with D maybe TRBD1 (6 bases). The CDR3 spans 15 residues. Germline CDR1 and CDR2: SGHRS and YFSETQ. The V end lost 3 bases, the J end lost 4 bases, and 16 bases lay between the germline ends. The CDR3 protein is CASSWTPGQSTEAFF. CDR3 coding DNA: TGCGCCAGCAGCTGGACCCCGGGACAAAGCACTGAAGCTTTCTTT.

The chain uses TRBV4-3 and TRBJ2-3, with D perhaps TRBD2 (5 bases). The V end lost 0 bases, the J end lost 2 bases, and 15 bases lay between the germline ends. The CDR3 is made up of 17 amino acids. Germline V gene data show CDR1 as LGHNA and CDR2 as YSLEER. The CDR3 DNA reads TGCGCCAGCAGCCAAGATCCTCACGGAGACTACACAGATACGCAGTATTTT. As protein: CASSQDPHGDYTDTQYF.

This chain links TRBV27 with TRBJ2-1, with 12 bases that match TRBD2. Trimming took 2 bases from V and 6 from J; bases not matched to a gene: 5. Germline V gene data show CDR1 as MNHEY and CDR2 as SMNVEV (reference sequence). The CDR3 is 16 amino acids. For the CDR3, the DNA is TGTGCCAGCAGTTTACAACTAGCGGGAGGAACCAATGAGCAGTTCTTC. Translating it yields CASSLQLAGGTNEQFF.

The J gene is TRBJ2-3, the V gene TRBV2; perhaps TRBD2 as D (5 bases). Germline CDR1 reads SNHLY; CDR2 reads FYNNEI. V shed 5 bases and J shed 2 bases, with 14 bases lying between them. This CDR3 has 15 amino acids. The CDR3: CASSRVGVDTDTQYF. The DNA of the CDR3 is TGTGCCAGCAGTAGGGTGGGAGTGGACACAGATACGCAGTATTTT. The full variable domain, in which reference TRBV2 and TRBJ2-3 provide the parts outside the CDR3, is EPEVTQTPSHQVTQMGQEVILRCVPISNHLYFYWYRQILGQKVEFLVSFYNNEISEKSEIFDDQFSVERPDGSNFTLKIRSTKLEDSAMYFCASSRVGVDTDTQYFGPGTRLTVL.

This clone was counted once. CDR3 residues: CASSAQGAFGNEQFF. The CDR3, as DNA: TGTGCCAGCAGTGCTCAGGGGGCTTTTGGCAATGAGCAGTTCTTC. The chain links TRBV25-1 to TRBJ2-1, with 8 positions matching TRBD1. With V trimmed by 4 bases and J by 6 bases, 8 bases remained unmatched. The CDR3 covers 15 residues. CDR1 MGHDK and CDR2 SYGVNS come from the germline V gene.

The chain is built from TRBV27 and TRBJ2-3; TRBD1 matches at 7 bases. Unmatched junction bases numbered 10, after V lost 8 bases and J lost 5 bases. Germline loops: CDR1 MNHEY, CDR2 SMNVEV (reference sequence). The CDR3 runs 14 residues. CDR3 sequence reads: CASLQRQGKDTQYF. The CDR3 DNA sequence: TGTGCCAGCCTTCAAAGACAGGGTAAAGATACGCAGTATTTT.

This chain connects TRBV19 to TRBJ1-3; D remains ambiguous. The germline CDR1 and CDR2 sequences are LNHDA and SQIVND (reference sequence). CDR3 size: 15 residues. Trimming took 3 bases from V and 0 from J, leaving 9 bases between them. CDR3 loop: CASSMSPSSGNTIYF. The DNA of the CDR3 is TGTGCCAGTAGTATGTCCCCGAGCTCTGGAAACACCATATATTTT.

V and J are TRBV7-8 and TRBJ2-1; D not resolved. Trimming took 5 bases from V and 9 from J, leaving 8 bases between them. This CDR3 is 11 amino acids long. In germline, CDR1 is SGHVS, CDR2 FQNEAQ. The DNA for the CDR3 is TGTGCCAGCAGCCCCCCGGGTGAGCAGTTCTTC. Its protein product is CASSPPGEQFF.

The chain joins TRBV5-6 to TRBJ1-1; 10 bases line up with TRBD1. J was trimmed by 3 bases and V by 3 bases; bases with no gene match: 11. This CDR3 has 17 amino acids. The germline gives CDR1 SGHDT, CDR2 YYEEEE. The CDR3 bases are TGTGCCAGCAGCTCGTTCGGGACAGGGGTTTTGGACACTGAAGCTTTCTTT. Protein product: CASSSFGTGVLDTEAFF.

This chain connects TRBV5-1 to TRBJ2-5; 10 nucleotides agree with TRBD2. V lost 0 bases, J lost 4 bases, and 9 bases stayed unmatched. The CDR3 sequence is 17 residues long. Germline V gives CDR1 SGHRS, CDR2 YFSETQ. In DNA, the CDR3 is TGCGCCAGCAGCTTGGTTCTAGCGGGAGAGGGAGGAGAGACCCAGTACTTC. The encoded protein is CASSLVLAGEGGETQYF. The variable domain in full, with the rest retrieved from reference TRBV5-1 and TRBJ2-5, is KAGVTQTPRYLIKTRGQQVTLSCSPISGHRSVSWYQQTPGQGLQFLFEYFSETQRNKGNFPGRFSGRQFSNSRSEMNVSTLELGDSALYLCASSLVLAGEGGETQYFGPGTRLLVL.

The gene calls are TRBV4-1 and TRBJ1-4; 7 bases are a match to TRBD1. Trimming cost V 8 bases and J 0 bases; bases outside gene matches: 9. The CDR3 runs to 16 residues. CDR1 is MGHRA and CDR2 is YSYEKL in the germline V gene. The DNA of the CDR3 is TGCGCCAGCTCCCTACAGGGGATCCCAACTAATGAAAAACTGTTTTTT. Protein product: CASSLQGIPTNEKLFF.

This chain's CDR3 is CASCSAGGPGDTQYF. CDR3 nucleotide sequence: TGTGCCAGCTGTTCAGCGGGAGGGCCAGGGGATACGCAGTATTTT. The chain recombines TRBV2 with TRBJ2-3, with 10 nucleotides matching TRBD2. V was pared by 8 bases and J by 6 bases, with 11 bases of the junction left unmatched. Looked up from germline, CDR1 is SNHLY and CDR2 is FYNNEI. The CDR3 loop spans 15 amino acids.

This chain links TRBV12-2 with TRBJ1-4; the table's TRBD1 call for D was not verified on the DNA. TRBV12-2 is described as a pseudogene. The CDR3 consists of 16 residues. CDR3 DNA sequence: TGTGCAAGTCGCCGGACAGGGGGTGCGATTAATGAAAAACTGTTTTTT. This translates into CASRRTGGAINEKLFF.

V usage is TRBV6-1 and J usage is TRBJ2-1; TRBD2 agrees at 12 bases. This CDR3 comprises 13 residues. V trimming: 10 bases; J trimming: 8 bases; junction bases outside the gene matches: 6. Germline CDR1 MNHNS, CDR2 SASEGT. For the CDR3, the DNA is TGTGCCACCAAGACTAGCGGGAGCTATGAGCAGTTCTTC. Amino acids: CATKTSGSYEQFF.

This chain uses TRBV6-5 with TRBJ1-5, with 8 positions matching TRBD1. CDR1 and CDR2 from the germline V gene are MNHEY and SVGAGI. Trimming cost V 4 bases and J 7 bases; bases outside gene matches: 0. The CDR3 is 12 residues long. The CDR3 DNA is TGTGCCAGCAGTTCAGGGGGCCAGCCCCAGCATTTT. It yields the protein CASSSGGQPQHF.

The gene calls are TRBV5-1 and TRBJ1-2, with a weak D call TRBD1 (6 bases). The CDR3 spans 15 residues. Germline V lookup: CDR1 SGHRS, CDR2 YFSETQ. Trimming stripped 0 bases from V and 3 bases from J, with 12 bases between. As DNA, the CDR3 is TGCGCCAGCAGCTTGGTTCAGGGGTATGACTATGGCTACACCTTC. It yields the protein CASSLVQGYDYGYTF.